This T cell receptor beta chain was documented in a study of blood T cell repertoires in COVID-19. Assay: immunoSEQ multiplex PCR; the TCRdb copy retains only in-frame clones and omits some. This table holds fewer than 250,000 clones, over 80% found once. This receptor was taken from a woman aged 25 to 39 with acute COVID-19. Input material: PBMCs or T cells enriched from blood (not recorded which).

The CDR3 reads CASWTGMNTEAFF. In DNA, the CDR3 is TGTGCCAGCTGGACAGGGATGAACACTGAAGCTTTCTTT. The chain recombines TRBV6-5 with TRBJ1-1; TRBD1 matches 8 bases. The germline V gene has CDR1 MNHEY and CDR2 SVGAGI. Trimming took 8 bases from V and 0 from J; bases not matched to a gene: 2. CDR3 length: 13 residues.